A single sample is the source of the 17 T cell receptor beta chains below, sequenced in a study of CD8+ T cells in alopecia areata. cDNA reverse transcribed from extracted RNA served as the sequencing template. Sequencing was performed with immunoSEQ multiplex PCR; in TCRdb, only in-frame clones are kept and a portion is missing. The data contain 200,000 or so clones, 50% to 70% of them singletons. Sample: CD4+ T cells sorted from blood, taken at week 0. These receptor sequences come from a human donor with alopecia areata.

CDR3 sequence reads: CASSLPTGQETQYF. The CDR3 DNA follows: TGCGCCAGCAGCTTGCCGACAGGTCAAGAGACCCAGTACTTC. V usage is TRBV5-1 and J usage is TRBJ2-5, with a possible D match to TRBD1 (6 bases). This CDR3 spans 14 amino acids. Between the trimmed V and J ends, which lost 1 base and 2 bases, there was a span of 9 bases. Germline loops: CDR1 SGHRS, CDR2 YFSETQ.

V is TRBV5-1 and J is TRBJ1-1; weak D call: TRBD1 (6 bases). CDR1 and CDR2 (germline): SGHRS, YFSETQ. The CDR3 runs to 14 residues. Trimming pared 2 bases from V and 5 bases from J, leaving 13 bases between. In nucleotides, the CDR3 is TGCGCCAGCAGCTTAGCCAGGGGTGGGACTGAAGCTTTCTTT. Amino acids: CASSLARGGTEAFF.

This clone was seen only a few times. The chain recombines TRBV29-1 with TRBJ1-1; 9 bases fit TRBD1. The CDR3 covers 14 residues. Germline V lookup: CDR1 SQVTM, CDR2 ANQGSEA. V dropped 7 bases and J dropped 6; count of bases not matched to a gene: 12. The CDR3, as DNA: TGCAGCGGGAGGACCCGACAGGGGGTCTCTGAAGCTTTCTTT. It specifies CSGRTRQGVSEAFF.

This clone was picked up a small number of times. CDR3 DNA sequence: TGTGCCAGCCATCAACAGGGGGCAGACGGTTCACCCCTCCACTTT. Translating it yields CASHQQGADGSPLHF. The rearrangement uses TRBV2 and TRBJ1-6; 9 nucleotides align to TRBD1. J gave up 9 bases and V 8 bases, and 11 bases lay outside the gene matches. This CDR3 has 15 residues. The germline CDR1 and CDR2 sequences are SNHLY and FYNNEI.

A few counts support this clone. Other nucleotide sequences from this sample produce the same CDR3. V is TRBV6-5 and J is TRBJ2-3, with D unclear. Germline assignment: CDR1 MNHEY and CDR2 SVGAGI. V dropped 1 base and J dropped 0 bases, with 8 bases sitting between them. The CDR3 extends over 15 amino acids. The CDR3 sequence is CASSYLGQSTDTQYF. The CDR3 DNA reads as TGTGCCAGCAGTTACTTAGGCCAGAGCACAGATACGCAGTATTTT.

This chain connects TRBV11-2 to TRBJ2-1; 11 nucleotides align to TRBD2. The germline gives CDR1 SGHAT, CDR2 FQNNGV. V trimming: 4 bases; J trimming: 3 bases; junction bases outside the gene matches: 5. The CDR3 runs to 16 residues. As DNA, the CDR3 is TGTGCCAGCAGCTCAAGACTAGCGGGGATCTACAATGAGCAGTTCTTC. Its translation is CASSSRLAGIYNEQFF.

V usage is TRBV2 and J usage is TRBJ1-6; 7 bases are a match to TRBD1. The junction had 2 bases not matched to a gene; V was cut back by 4 bases and J by 5 bases. The CDR3 runs 14 residues. Germline V gene sequence: CDR1 SNHLY, CDR2 FYNNEI. The CDR3 here is CASSGQGNNSPLHF. DNA of the CDR3: TGTGCCAGCAGTGGACAGGGAAATAATTCACCCCTCCACTTT.

CDR3 DNA: TGTGCCAGCAGCTCTTCAGATTCTAGCAATCAGCCCCAGCATTTT. Translation: CASSSSDSSNQPQHF. V usage is TRBV7-9 and J usage is TRBJ1-5; D ambiguous. This CDR3 is 15 amino acids long. Germline CDR1 SEHNR, CDR2 FQNEAQ (reference sequence). Trimming shortened V by 4 bases and J by 0 bases, and 10 bases separated the two germline ends.

This clone was seen a few times. J is TRBJ1-1 and V is TRBV7-6; D gene uncertain. Trimming cost V 1 base and J 0 bases, with 6 bases left between them. The germline V gene encodes CDR1 SGHVS and CDR2 FNYEAQ. The CDR3 has 14 amino acids. CDR3 DNA sequence: TGTGCCAGCAGCTTAGTACCAATGAACACTGAAGCTTTCTTT. Protein: CASSLVPMNTEAFF. The entire variable domain, with the rest obtained from reference TRBV7-6 and TRBJ1-1, is as follows: GAGVSQSPRYKVTKRGQDVALRCDPISGHVSLYWYRQALGQGPEFLTYFNYEAQQDKSGLPNDRFSAERPEGSISTLTIQRTEQRDSAMYRCASSLVPMNTEAFFGQGTRLTVV.

This clone was detected only a few times. The genes are TRBV6-1 and TRBJ2-2; TRBD2 might be the D (5 bases). The V and J ends lost 2 bases and 6 bases respectively, with 7 bases between them. The CDR3 runs to 13 residues. Germline loops: CDR1 MNHNS, CDR2 SASEGT. CDR3 coding DNA: TGTGCCAGCAGTGAAACTAGGTCCGGGGAGCTGTTTTTT. This encodes CASSETRSGELFF.

The chain combines TRBV29-1 with TRBJ1-2, with unresolved D. Trimming removed 3 bases at V and 8 bases at J, with 16 bases between. This CDR3 is 13 amino acids long. Germline V gene lookup returns CDR1 SQVTM and CDR2 ANQGSEA. In nucleotides, the CDR3 is TGCAGCGTTGAGTATCAGGCGCTGGGAGGCTACACCTTC. It translates to CSVEYQALGGYTF.

At least ten counts were recorded for this clone. The V and J genes are TRBV7-6 and TRBJ2-7; 8 bases map to TRBD2. Germline CDR1 reads SGHVS; CDR2 reads FNYEAQ. CDR3 size: 14 residues. V lost 0 bases, J lost 6 bases, and 4 bases stayed unmatched. CDR3 coding DNA: TGTGCCAGCAGCTTAGCTGGGACTAGATCCGAGCAGTACTTC. Its protein product is CASSLAGTRSEQYF.

This clone was seen more than once but under ten times. This chain connects TRBV5-4 to TRBJ1-1, with TRBD1 as a possible D gene (6 bases). Trimming took 4 bases from V and 1 from J, leaving 8 bases between them. Germline lookup yields CDR1 SGHNT and CDR2 YYREEE (reference sequence). The length of the CDR3 is 13 residues. The CDR3 reads CASSRGWNTEAFF. CDR3 coding DNA: TGTGCCAGCAGCAGGGGGTGGAACACTGAAGCTTTCTTT.

This clone showed up just once. The rearrangement joins TRBV7-3 to TRBJ1-2; the D gene is possibly TRBD1 (5 bases). The germline V gene has CDR1 SGHTA and CDR2 FQGTGA. V was clipped by 1 base and J by 6 bases, with 21 bases between them. The CDR3 is made up of 17 amino acids. The CDR3 spells CASSLNGVVGLRDGYTF. In DNA form, the CDR3 reads TGTGCCAGCAGCTTAAACGGGGTAGTAGGTCTCAGGGATGGCTACACCTTC. Variable domain in full (rest from reference TRBV7-3 and TRBJ1-2): GAGVSQTPSNKVTEKGKYVELRCDPISGHTALYWYRQSLGQGPEFLIYFQGTGAADDSGLPNDRFFAVRPEGSVSTLKIQRTERGDSAVYLCASSLNGVVGLRDGYTFGSGTRLTVV.

This clone turned up a few times. CDR3 residues: CASSWDRTSGSVEQFF. CDR3 in DNA: TGTGCCAGCAGCTGGGATAGGACTAGCGGGAGTGTTGAGCAGTTCTTC. This sequence joins TRBV5-6 and TRBJ2-1, with 13 bases identical to TRBD2. CDR1 is SGHDT and CDR2 is YYEEEE in the germline V gene. J gave up 9 bases and V 3 bases, and 9 bases lay outside the gene matches. This CDR3 region has 16 residues.

V usage is TRBV11-2 and J usage is TRBJ1-2; 7 bases agree with TRBD1. The length of the CDR3 is 15 residues. V lost 5 bases to trimming and J lost 3 bases; unmatched junction nucleotides: 9. CDR1 is SGHAT, CDR2 FQNNGV, per germline. The CDR3 protein is CASSRETRGYYGYTF. The DNA for the CDR3 is TGTGCCAGCAGCCGAGAGACCAGGGGGTACTATGGCTACACCTTC.

The sample holds a few counts of this clone. The chain is built from TRBV27 and TRBJ1-1; 8 bases are shared with TRBD1. This CDR3 has 14 amino acids. V lost 6 bases to trimming and J lost 5 bases; unmatched junction nucleotides: 8. Germline CDR1 MNHEY, CDR2 SMNVEV (reference sequence). CDR3 nucleotides: TGTGCCAGCAGAATACAGGGGGGAGGAACTGAAGCTTTCTTT. Encoded protein: CASRIQGGGTEAFF.